This TCR beta chain was sequenced in a study of T cell responses to AZD1222 COVID-19 vaccine. CDR3 length equals 14 residues. V lost 7 bases to trimming and J lost 3 bases, with 13 bases between them. Germline CDR1 is MDHEN and CDR2 is SYDVKM. A single count supports this clone. Here immunoSEQ multiplex PCR was the method, and the copy in TCRdb shows in-frame clones only, minus some. This table holds about 110,000 clones, about four fifths found once. J is TRBJ1-5 and V is TRBV28; D not certain. Sample: peripheral blood, taken on day 0 of AZD1222 vaccination. The receptor was derived from an adult in good health. The CDR3 here is CASNRAAANQPQHF. CDR3 sequence (DNA): TGTGCCAGCAATAGGGCCGCGGCCAATCAGCCCCAGCATTTT. Using reference TRBV28 and TRBJ1-5 for the parts outside the CDR3, the full variable domain is DVKVTQSSRYLVKRTGEKVFLECVQDMDHENMFWYRQDPGLGLRLIYFSYDVKMKEKGDIPEGYSVSREKKERFSLILESASTNQTSMYLCASNRAAANQPQHFGDGTRLSIL.